Within the sample, the clone carrying this T cell receptor (beta chain) is medium-sized. At one end, the junction sequence differs from germline, possibly due to a read error. These data are taken from a study of blood T cells in healthy people across ages. A second about 7 to 11 cycle PCR used barcoded and J-beta primers. Each TCR beta cDNA got a 12-nucleotide random molecular identifier. MiXCR was run by TCRdb on the 5' RACE reads, yielding one entry per CDR3 protein. The table includes hundreds of thousands of distinct CDR3 sequences, around 62% detected once. Germline assignment: CDR1 MGHRA and CDR2 YSYEKL. The CDR3 spans 13 residues.

The receptor was isolated from a man in his thirties or forties in good health. Sequencing was carried out using blood. V is TRBV4-1 and J is TRBJ2-5, with D maybe TRBD2 (6 bases). In DNA form, the CDR3 reads TGTGCCAGCAGCCGGGGGTCTAGGGAGACCCAGTACTTC. Its protein product is CASSRGSRETQYF.